This is a list of T cell receptor beta chains from one sample in a study of regulatory T cells in long-lasting Graves disease. Each CDR3 protein is one row after TCRdb ran MiXCR on the multiplex PCR reads. The table lists a few hundred thousand distinct CDR3 sequences, approximately 13% of them singletons, with about 10% in the top ten. These data also formed part of another study, on T cells in Graves' hyperthyroidism and ophthalmopathy.

Specimen: peripheral blood mononuclear cells (PBMCs), collected at new diagnosis, from a patient treated with antithyroid drugs. The receptor source for this set is a man aged 25-45 years with Graves disease. CDR3s include the opening cysteine and the closing phenylalanine or tryptophan. The D gene is left open where the match is weak. Only part of the rows carry a size: once, few, many, or a class if the clone is expanded.

>TRBJ2-3|many|16|TRBV20-1|TRBD2
CSARDGAGGRTDTQYF
TGCAGTGCTAGAGATGGCGCGGGAGGAAGGACAGATACGCAGTATTTT
>TRBJ2-2|many|14|TRBV6-5|.
CASSYVGVSGELFF
TGTGCCAGCAGTTACGTTGGGGTGTCCGGGGAGCTGTTTTTT
>TRBJ2-5|few|16|TRBV3-1|.
CASSHTGVAVQETQYF
TGTGCCAGCAGCCACACAGGAGTGGCGGTCCAAGAGACCCAGTACTTC
>TRBJ2-7|many|16|TRBV7-2|TRBD2
CASSTQGLAGGEEQYF
TGTGCCAGCAGCACGCAGGGACTAGCGGGGGGCGAGGAGCAGTACTTC
>TRBJ1-4|many|13|TRBV12-5|.
CASAFWSNEKLFF
TGTGCTAGTGCCTTTTGGTCTAATGAAAAACTGTTTTTT
>TRBJ2-3|many|14|TRBV12-3/TRBV12-4|TRBD2
CASNLAGVGDTQYF
TGTGCCAGCAACTTAGCGGGAGTTGGAGATACGCAGTATTTT
>TRBJ1-1|.|14|TRBV14|.
CASSQDPANTEAFF
TGTGCCAGCAGCCAAGATCCAGCGAACACTGAAGCTTTCTTT
>TRBJ2-2|many|16|TRBV7-2|TRBD2
CASSFRSGRATGELFF
TGTGCCAGCAGCTTCCGTAGCGGGAGGGCCACCGGGGAGCTGTTTTTT
>TRBJ2-7|.|13|TRBV29-1|.
CSVEDFENYEQYF
TGCAGCGTTGAAGATTTTGAAAATTACGAGCAGTACTTC
>TRBJ2-7|.|14|TRBV27|TRBD1
CASNKGTDPLEQYF
TGTGCCAGCAATAAGGGGACAGACCCCCTCGAGCAGTACTTC
>TRBJ2-5|.|12|TRBV29-1|TRBD2
CSVEGTRETQYF
TGCAGCGTTGAAGGGACTAGAGAGACCCAGTACTTC
>TRBJ1-2|few|13|TRBV10-3|TRBD1
CAARDRDFYGYTF
TGTGCCGCCCGGGACAGGGACTTCTATGGCTACACCTTC
>TRBJ2-5|.|14|TRBV6-1|.
CASSVQGGQETQYF
TGTGCCAGCAGCGTACAGGGGGGGCAAGAGACCCAGTACTTC
>TRBJ2-3|many|18|TRBV27|TRBD2
CASSLSFLAGGPTDTQYF
TGTGCCAGCAGTTTATCGTTCCTAGCGGGAGGCCCCACAGATACGCAGTATTTT
>TRBJ1-5|few|16|TRBV20-1|.
CSARDQRAGRTQPQHF
TGCAGTGCTAGAGATCAGCGGGCAGGGAGGACTCAGCCCCAGCATTTT